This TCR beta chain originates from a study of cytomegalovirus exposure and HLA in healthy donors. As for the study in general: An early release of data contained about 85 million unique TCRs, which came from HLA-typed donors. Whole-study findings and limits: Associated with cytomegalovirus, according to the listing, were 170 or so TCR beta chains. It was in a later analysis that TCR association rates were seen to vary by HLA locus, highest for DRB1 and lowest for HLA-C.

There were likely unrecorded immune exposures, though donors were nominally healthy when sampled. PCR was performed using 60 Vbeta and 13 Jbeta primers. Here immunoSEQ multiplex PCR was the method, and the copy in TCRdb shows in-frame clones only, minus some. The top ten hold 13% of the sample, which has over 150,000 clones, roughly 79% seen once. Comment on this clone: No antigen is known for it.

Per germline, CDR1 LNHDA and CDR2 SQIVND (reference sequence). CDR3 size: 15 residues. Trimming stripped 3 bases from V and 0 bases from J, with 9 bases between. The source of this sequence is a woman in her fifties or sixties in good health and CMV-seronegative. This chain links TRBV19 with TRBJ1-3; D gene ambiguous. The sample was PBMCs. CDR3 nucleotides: TGTGCCAGTAGTATGGCACAGAGCTCTGGAAACACCATATATTTT. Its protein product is CASSMAQSSGNTIYF.